The 4 T cell receptor beta chains below were found in one sample sequenced in a study of cytomegalovirus exposure and HLA in healthy donors. PCR used 60 Vbeta primers and 13 Jbeta primers. TCRdb keeps only in-frame clones here, not all; method: immunoSEQ multiplex PCR. The data contain about 140,000 clones, around 80% of them singletons. Sequenced: PBMCs. Source of these receptors: a man aged 25 to 40 in good health and CMV-seropositive.

This chain joins TRBV6-6 and TRBJ1-3, with 8 bases lining up with TRBD1. With 6 bases clipped from V and 2 bases from J, the junction kept 3 bases outside the gene matches. The CDR3 sequence is 14 residues long. CDR1 and CDR2 from the germline V gene are MNHNY and SVGAGI (reference sequence). The CDR3 reads CASSLQGAGNTIYF. The DNA of the CDR3 is TGTGCCAGCAGCCTACAGGGGGCTGGAAACACCATATATTTT.

V and J are TRBV7-8 and TRBJ1-1, with TRBD1 as a possible D gene (6 bases). This CDR3 has 13 residues. V gave up 5 bases and J gave up 1 base, with 8 bases separating them. From germline, CDR1 is SGHVS and CDR2 FQNEAQ. CDR3 sequence: CASSMTGNTEAFF. The CDR3 DNA reads as TGTGCCAGCAGCATGACAGGGAACACTGAAGCTTTCTTT.

With respect to this clone: Other DNA variants within this sample encode the same CDR3. The CDR3 coding sequence is TGCGCCAGCAGTAGGACTAGCGGGAGTTACGAGCAGTACTTC. Its translation: CASSRTSGSYEQYF. The chain joins TRBV5-1 to TRBJ2-7; TRBD2 matches at 13 bases. J gave up 4 bases and V 5 bases, and 3 bases lay outside the gene matches. The germline V gene has CDR1 SGHRS and CDR2 YFSETQ. This CDR3 has 14 amino acids.

The chain has TRBV9 and TRBJ2-3; D ambiguous. CDR1 and CDR2 (germline): SGDLS, YYNGEE. V lost 0 bases and J 3 bases, leaving 8 bases between the germline ends. CDR3 size: 14 residues. The chain's CDR3 is CASSVALSTDTQYF. CDR3 sequence (DNA): TGTGCCAGCAGCGTAGCTTTATCTACAGATACGCAGTATTTT.